This T cell receptor beta chain is from a study of vaccination and CD4 T cells after COVID-19. Sequencing of the DNA from cultured CD4+ T cells was carried out with the Oncomine TCR Beta short-read assay. A single record per CDR3 protein comes from TCRdb applying MiXCR to the PCR reads. The sample holds fewer than 12,000 distinct CDR3 sequences, about 28% seen once. This clonotype has just a few counts. Its specificity is not known. Trimming removed 6 bases from V and 2 bases from J, with 17 bases in between. Germline V gives CDR1 MDHEN, CDR2 SYDVKM. CDR3 length: 15 amino acids. Regarding treatment: roughly ten-day PBMC culture with coronavirus spike peptide pools or control peptides (ViraFEST assay).

Sequencing was performed on CD4+ T cells from blood, cultured in vitro. The rearrangement uses TRBV28 and TRBJ2-7; tentatively, D is TRBD1 or TRBD2 (7 bases each). The receptor was isolated from a human donor who had recovered from COVID-19. This CDR3 reads CASSSGGDRTYEQYF. Written as DNA, the CDR3 is TGTGCCAGCAGCTCAGGGGGGGACAGAACCTACGAGCAGTACTTC.